This T cell receptor beta chain was recorded in a study of blood T cell repertoires in COVID-19 (dated by TCRdb to about 2020). For the study in its entirety: Collaborator samples came from the United States, Italy and Spain and covered acute and convalescent phases of COVID-19. The material from the prospective study consisted of cDNA or gDNA derived from T cells, B-cell-depleted T cells, or PBMCs. The dataset comprised deeply sampled blood TCRbeta repertoires from subjects exposed to, actively infected with, or recovered from COVID-19. A freely available public database, intended as a resource for researchers studying the immune response to SARS-CoV-2, is where the repertoires were released. Samples were obtained from the ongoing ImmuneRACE study (first 160 participants) and from 1,200 or so subjects provided by 6 global collaborators. Nearly every sample came with metadata listing a de-identified subject ID, COVID-19 status, age in years and sex. Where available, HLA class I and class II types were obtained from metadata supplied by the sample provider rather than from assay-based typing.

TCRbeta CDR3 regions were amplified from genomic DNA by means of the immunoSEQ Assay, a bias-controlled multiplex PCR. Regarding the original processing steps: The number of nucleated cells in each sample was estimated by amplification of reference gene primers within the assay. To quantify the absolute abundance of each unique TCRbeta CDR3 rearrangement, sequence reads were collapsed and filtered. Productive Simpson clonality was computed per sample as the square root of Simpson's diversity index over productive rearrangements. TCRdb took this table from immuneACCESS and kept in-frame rearrangements with V and J called. Such tables lack part of the clones; where checked against another copy, unresolved V genes explain under half of the gap, and the rest is unexplained. From that table come the V and J calls and clone size; the DNA was used to work out D and trimming. The sample table lists some 400,000 clones, 81% of them with a count of one. The ten largest clones take up more than 0.95% of the sample.

Collaborating institutions collected whole blood in K2EDTA tubes following their own protocols. For TCRbeta analysis, collaborator samples were shipped as frozen whole blood, as isolated PBMCs, or as DNA extracted from either sample type. The CDR3 goes from the cysteine to the phenylalanine over 15 residues. CDR3 DNA only is kept here, 45 bases in frame from base 1. Trimming costs V 0 bases and J 3 bases, and their ends lie 12 bases apart. For CDR1 and CDR2, the germline V gene (reference sequence) lists GTSNPN and SVGIG. This clone was recorded only once. Its antigen target is currently unknown. No base quality information exists; no much larger clone differs at one position. Overall study results and their limits: Clinical and demographic metadata were provided uncurated, with the amount varying by source and participant.

Sequencing used peripheral blood. The rearranged chain carries TRBV30 and TRBJ1-5; tentative D gene TRBD1, with 6 bases matching. This receptor was obtained from a human donor with acute or convalescent COVID-19. The donor label of this sample is uncertain. Read as DNA, the sequence is TGTGCCTGGAGTGTGAGGGGGGGCCCCAATCAGCCCCAGCATTTT. This translates into CAWSVRGGPNQPQHF.